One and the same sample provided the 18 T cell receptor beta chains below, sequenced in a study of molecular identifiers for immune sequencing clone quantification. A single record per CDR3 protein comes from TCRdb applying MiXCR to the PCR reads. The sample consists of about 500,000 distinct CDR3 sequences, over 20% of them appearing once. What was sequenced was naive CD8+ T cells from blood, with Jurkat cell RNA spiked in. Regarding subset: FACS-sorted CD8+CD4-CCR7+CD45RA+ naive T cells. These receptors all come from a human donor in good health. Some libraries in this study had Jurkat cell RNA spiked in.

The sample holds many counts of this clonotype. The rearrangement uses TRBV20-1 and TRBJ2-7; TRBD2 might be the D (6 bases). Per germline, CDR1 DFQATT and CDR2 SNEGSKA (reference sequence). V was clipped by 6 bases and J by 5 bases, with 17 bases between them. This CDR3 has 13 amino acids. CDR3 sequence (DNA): TGCAGTGCAGGGACTGAGGTTCGGGACGAGCAGTACTTC. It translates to CSAGTEVRDEQYF.

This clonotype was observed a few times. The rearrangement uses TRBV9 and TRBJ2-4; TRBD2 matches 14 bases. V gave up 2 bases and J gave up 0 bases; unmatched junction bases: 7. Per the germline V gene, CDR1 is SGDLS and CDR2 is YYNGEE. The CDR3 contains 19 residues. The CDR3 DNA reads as TGTGCCAGCAGCGTCGGACTAGCGGGAGGTGTAGGAGCCAAAAACATTCAGTACTTC. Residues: CASSVGLAGGVGAKNIQYF.

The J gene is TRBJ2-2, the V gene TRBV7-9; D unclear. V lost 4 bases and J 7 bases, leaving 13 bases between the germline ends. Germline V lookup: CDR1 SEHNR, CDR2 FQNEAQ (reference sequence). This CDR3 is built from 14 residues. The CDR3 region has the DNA TGTGCCAGCAGCTCCCCCGCCCTAATCGGGGAGCTGTTTTTT. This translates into CASSSPALIGELFF.

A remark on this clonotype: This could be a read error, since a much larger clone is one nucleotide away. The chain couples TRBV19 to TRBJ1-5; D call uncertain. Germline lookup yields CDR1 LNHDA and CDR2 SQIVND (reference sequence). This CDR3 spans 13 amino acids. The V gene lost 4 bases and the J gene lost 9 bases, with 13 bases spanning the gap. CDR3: CASSTADWGPQHF. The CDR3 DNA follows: TGTGCCAGTAGTACTGCTGATTGGGGGCCCCAGCATTTT. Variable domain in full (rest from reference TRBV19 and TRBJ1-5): DGGITQSPKYLFRKEGQNVTLSCEQNLNHDAMYWYRQDPGQGLRLIYYSQIVNDFQKGDIAEGYSVSREKKESFPLTVTSAQKNPTAFYLCASSTADWGPQHFGDGTRLSIL.

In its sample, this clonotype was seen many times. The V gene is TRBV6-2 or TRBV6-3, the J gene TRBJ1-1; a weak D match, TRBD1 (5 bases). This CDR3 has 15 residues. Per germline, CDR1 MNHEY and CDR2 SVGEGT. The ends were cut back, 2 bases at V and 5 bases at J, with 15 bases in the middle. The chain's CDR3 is CASSYVQGGRTEAFF. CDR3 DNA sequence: TGTGCCAGCAGTTACGTGCAGGGAGGGCGGACTGAAGCTTTCTTT.

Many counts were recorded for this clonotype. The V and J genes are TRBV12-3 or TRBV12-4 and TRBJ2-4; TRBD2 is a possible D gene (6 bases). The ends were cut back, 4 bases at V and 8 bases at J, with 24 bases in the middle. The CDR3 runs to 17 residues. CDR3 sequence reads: CASSSSALALHEDIQYF. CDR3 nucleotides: TGTGCCAGCAGTTCTAGCGCTCTAGCTCTCCACGAGGACATTCAGTACTTC.

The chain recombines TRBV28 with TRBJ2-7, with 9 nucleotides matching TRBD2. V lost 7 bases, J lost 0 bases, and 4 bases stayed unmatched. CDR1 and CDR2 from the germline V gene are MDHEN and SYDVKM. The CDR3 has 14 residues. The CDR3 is CASTLAGTSYEQYF. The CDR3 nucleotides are TGTGCCAGCACCCTAGCGGGGACCTCCTACGAGCAGTACTTC.

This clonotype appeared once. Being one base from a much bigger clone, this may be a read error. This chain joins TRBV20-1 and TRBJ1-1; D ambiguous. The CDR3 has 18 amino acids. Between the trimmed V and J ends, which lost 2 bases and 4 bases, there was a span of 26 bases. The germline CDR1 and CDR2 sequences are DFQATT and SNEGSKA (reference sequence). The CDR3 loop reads CSARPPGVHGFFGTEAFF. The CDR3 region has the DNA TGCAGTGCTAGACCCCCCGGAGTACACGGGTTTTTTGGCACTGAAGCTTTCTTT.

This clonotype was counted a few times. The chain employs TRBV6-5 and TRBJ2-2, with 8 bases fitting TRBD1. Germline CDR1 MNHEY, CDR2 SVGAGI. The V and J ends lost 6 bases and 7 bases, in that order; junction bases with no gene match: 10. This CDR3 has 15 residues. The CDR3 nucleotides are TGTGCCAGCAGAAACGGACAGGGTACATACGGGGAGCTGTTTTTT. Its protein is CASRNGQGTYGELFF.

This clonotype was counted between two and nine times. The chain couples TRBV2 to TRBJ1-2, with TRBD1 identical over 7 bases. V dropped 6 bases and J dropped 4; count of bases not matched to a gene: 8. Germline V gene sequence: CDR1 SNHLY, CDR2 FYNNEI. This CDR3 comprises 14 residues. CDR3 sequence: CASRDRDISYGYTF. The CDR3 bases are TGTGCCAGCAGAGACAGGGACATCAGCTATGGCTACACCTTC.

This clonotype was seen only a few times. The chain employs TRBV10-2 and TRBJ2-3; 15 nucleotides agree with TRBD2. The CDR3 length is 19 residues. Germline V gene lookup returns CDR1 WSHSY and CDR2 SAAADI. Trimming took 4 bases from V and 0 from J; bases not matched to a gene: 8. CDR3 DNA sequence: TGCGCCAGCAGTGCCCTCGGACTAGCGGGGGGGCGAAGCACAGATACGCAGTATTTT. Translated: CASSALGLAGGRSTDTQYF.

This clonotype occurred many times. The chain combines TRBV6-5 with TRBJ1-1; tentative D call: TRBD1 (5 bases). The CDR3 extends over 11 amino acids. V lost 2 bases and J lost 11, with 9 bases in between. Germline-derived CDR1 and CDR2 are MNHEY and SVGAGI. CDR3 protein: CASSYGQGAFF. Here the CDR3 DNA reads TGTGCCAGCAGTTACGGACAAGGGGCTTTCTTT.

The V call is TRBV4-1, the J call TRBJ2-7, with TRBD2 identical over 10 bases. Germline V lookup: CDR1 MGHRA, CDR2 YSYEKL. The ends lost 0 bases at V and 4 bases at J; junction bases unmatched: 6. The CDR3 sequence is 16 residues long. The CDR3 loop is CASSQDSLAGAYEQYF. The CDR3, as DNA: TGCGCCAGCAGCCAAGATTCGCTAGCGGGAGCTTACGAGCAGTACTTC.

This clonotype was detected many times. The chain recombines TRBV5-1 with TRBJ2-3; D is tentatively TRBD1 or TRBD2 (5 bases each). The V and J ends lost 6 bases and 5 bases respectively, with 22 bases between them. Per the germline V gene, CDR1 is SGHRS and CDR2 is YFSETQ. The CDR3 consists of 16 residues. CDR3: CASTSVAVGAGDTQYF. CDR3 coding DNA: TGCGCCAGCACCTCTGTCGCGGTAGGGGCGGGAGATACGCAGTATTTT.

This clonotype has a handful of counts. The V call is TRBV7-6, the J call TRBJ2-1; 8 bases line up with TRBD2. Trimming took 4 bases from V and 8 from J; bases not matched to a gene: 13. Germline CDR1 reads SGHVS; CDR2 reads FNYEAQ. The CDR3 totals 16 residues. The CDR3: CASSSVGLAPMDEQFF. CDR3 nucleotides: TGTGCCAGCAGCTCCGTAGGACTAGCCCCGATGGATGAGCAGTTCTTC.

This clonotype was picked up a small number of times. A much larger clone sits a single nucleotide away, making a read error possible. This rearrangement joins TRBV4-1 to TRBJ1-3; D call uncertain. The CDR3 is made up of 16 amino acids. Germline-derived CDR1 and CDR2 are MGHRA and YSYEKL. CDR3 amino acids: CASSQDALPGGNTTYF. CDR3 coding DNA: TGCGCCAGCAGCCAAGATGCCCTACCAGGAGGAAACACCACATATTTT.

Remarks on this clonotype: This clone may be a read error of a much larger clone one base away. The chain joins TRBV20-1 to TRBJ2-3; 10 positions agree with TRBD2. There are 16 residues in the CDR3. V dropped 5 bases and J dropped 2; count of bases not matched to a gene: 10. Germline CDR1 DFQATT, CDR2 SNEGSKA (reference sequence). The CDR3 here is CSAGAGLADPTDTQYF. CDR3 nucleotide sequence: TGCAGTGCTGGCGCTGGACTAGCGGACCCCACAGATACGCAGTATTTT.

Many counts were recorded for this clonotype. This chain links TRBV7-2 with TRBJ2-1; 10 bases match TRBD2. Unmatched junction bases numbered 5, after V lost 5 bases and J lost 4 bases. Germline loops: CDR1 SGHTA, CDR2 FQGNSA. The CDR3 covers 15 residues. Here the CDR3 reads CASSRGLAEYNEQFF. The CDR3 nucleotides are TGTGCCAGCAGCCGCGGACTAGCGGAATACAATGAGCAGTTCTTC.